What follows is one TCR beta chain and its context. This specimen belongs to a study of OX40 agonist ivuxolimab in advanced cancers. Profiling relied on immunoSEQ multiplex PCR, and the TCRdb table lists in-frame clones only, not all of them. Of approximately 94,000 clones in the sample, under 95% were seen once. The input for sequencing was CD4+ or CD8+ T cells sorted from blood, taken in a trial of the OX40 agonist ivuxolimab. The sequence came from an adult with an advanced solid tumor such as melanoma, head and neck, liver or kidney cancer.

The CDR3 region is CASSLDFNSGELFF. The CDR3 nucleotides are TGTGCCAGCAGCCTCGACTTCAACTCGGGGGAGCTGTTTTTT. This chain joins TRBV7-3 and TRBJ2-2; no clear D gene. The germline gives CDR1 SGHTA, CDR2 FQGTGA. Trimming shortened V by 5 bases and J by 8 bases, and 15 bases separated the two germline ends. CDR3 length: 14 amino acids.